The subject of this entry is one TCR beta chain. What it binds is not known. The record originates from a study of cytomegalovirus exposure and HLA in healthy donors. Study-wide findings and caveats: Specificity for CMV antigens was confirmed in vitro for three of the CMV-associated chains.

While the first cohort had fewer than 850 subjects, the donors belonged to the separate validation cohort of over a hundred subjects. The protocol was immunoSEQ multiplex PCR, while the TCRdb copy is restricted to in-frame clones and leaves out a portion. The repertoire holds fewer than 200,000 clones, around nine tenths seen once, with 7.2% in the top ten. The sequenced sample consisted of PBMCs. This TCR was sampled from a man aged 25 to 40 in good health and CMV-seropositive.

The CDR3 DNA is TGTGCCAGCAGTGATACAGGAAATCAGCCCCAGCATTTT. Translation: CASSDTGNQPQHF. V and J are TRBV25-1 and TRBJ1-5; TRBD1 might be the D (5 bases). V lost 3 bases and J 4 bases, leaving 7 bases between the germline ends. This CDR3 is built from 13 residues. Germline V CDR1 and CDR2: MGHDK, SYGVNS.